The rows below give T cell receptor beta chains drawn from one sample of a study of blood T cell repertoires in COVID-19. Method: immunoSEQ multiplex PCR; TCRdb's copy keeps in-frame clones and lacks some. The data contain around 160,000 clones, 86% of them singletons. Material for sequencing was peripheral blood. The receptors were gathered from a man between 60 and 75 years old with acute or convalescent COVID-19. Both conserved end residues are part of each CDR3. D genes are given only for firm matches. The size of a clone is reported for some rows only, either as once, few or many, or as a class for expanded clones.

>TRBV19|.|TRBJ1-2|.
TGTGCCAGTAGTATTCGACAGCGTAACTATGGCTACACCTTC
CASSIRQRNYGYTF
>TRBV27|.|TRBJ2-5|TRBD1
TGTGCCAGCAGTTTAAGGGGATCCGGGACAGGACAAGAGACCCAGTACTTC
CASSLRGSGTGQETQYF
>TRBV9|.|TRBJ1-3|.
TGTGCCAGCAGCGATATTCGAAACACCATATATTTT
CASSDIRNTIYF
>TRBV6-2/TRBV6-3|.|TRBJ1-2|.
TGTGCCAGCCGTTGGCAGGGCGGCTACACCTTC
CASRWQGGYTF
>TRBV10-1|.|TRBJ1-2|.
TGCGCCAGCAGTGAGGGGGAGGAATTGGGTGGCTACACCTTC
CASSEGEELGGYTF
>TRBV7-3|few|TRBJ2-3|.
TGTGCCAGCAGCCCAACGACAGGTCTGGGAACGCAGTATTTT
CASSPTTGLGTQYF
>TRBV6-5|.|TRBJ2-5|TRBD2
TGTGCCAGCAGTACCCGGCGGGGGGAGACCCAGTACTTC
CASSTRRGETQYF
>TRBV11-3|.|TRBJ1-1|.
TGTGCCAGCAGCTTAGATCCTGACACTGAAGCTTTCTTT
CASSLDPDTEAFF
>TRBV19|.|TRBJ2-3|TRBD1
TGTGCCAGTAGTATTCCGGACAGGGGGACAGATACGCAGTATTTT
CASSIPDRGTDTQYF
>TRBV5-1|.|TRBJ2-5|TRBD2
TGCGCCAGCAGCTCGCGGACTCTGACTAGCGGGAGGCAAGAGACCCAGTACTTC
CASSSRTLTSGRQETQYF
>TRBV7-2|.|TRBJ1-2|.
TGTGCCAGCAGCGTGGGGGGGGCCATCGGAGGAGGCTACACCTTC
CASSVGGAIGGGYTF
>TRBV24-1|few|TRBJ2-2|TRBD2
TGTGCCACCAGTCGGTCTAGCGGGAGGTCCGGGGAGCTGTTTTTT
CATSRSSGRSGELFF
>TRBV3-1/TRBV3-2|.|TRBJ2-3|.
TGTGCCAGCAGCCAAGTCGTAGCGAACGGTTGGGGCACAGATACGCAGTATTTT
CASSQVVANGWGTDTQYF
>TRBV11-3|.|TRBJ2-1|.
TGTGCCAGCAGCTTTGGGGCGTACTCCTACAATGAGCAGTTCTTC
CASSFGAYSYNEQFF
>TRBV28|.|TRBJ1-6|.
TGTGCCAGCATGACGGCGGGAAGATATAATTCACCCCTCCACTTT
CASMTAGRYNSPLHF
>TRBV3-1/TRBV3-2|.|TRBJ2-2|.
TGTGCCAGCAGCTCCCGAATATCGGTTGTGGGGGAGCTGTTTTTT
CASSSRISVVGELFF
>TRBV28|.|TRBJ2-5|.
TGTGCCAGCAGTTTATTAGGGAGAATCGAGACCCAGTACTTC
CASSLLGRIETQYF
>TRBV28|.|TRBJ1-2|.
TGTGCCAGCAGTTACCTTTTCGGGGTGGGCTATGGCTACACCTTC
CASSYLFGVGYGYTF
>TRBV29-1|.|TRBJ2-7|.
TGCAGCGTGGTACGGGCCTACGAGCAGTACTTC
CSVVRAYEQYF
>TRBV29-1|.|TRBJ1-1|TRBD1
TGCAGCGTGATCCGGGACAGGGTTAGCACTGAAGCTTTCTTT
CSVIRDRVSTEAFF
>TRBV18|.|TRBJ2-7|TRBD2
TGTGCCAGCTCACGGGGACTAGCGGGGGACTACGAGCAGTACTTC
CASSRGLAGDYEQYF
>TRBV28|.|TRBJ2-3|.
TGTGCCAGCAGTGCCCCAGGTAGCGGTCGCACAGATACGCAGTATTTT
CASSAPGSGRTDTQYF
>TRBV7-3|.|TRBJ2-5|.
TGTGCCAGCAGCCCCGAGGGCCGGGGGGAGACCCAGTACTTC
CASSPEGRGETQYF
>TRBV5-8|.|TRBJ2-1|TRBD2
TGTGCCAGCAGCCGATATAGCGGGAGCTCCTACAATGAGCAGTTCTTC
CASSRYSGSSYNEQFF
>TRBV3-1/TRBV3-2|.|TRBJ2-6|TRBD2
TGTGCCAGCAGCCCCGGACTAGCGGGAGGTGACTCTGGGGCCAACGTCCTGACTTTC
CASSPGLAGGDSGANVLTF
>TRBV5-1|.|TRBJ2-6|.
TGCGCCAGCAGCCAGGGGAGAACTGGGGCCAACGTCCTGACTTTC
CASSQGRTGANVLTF